These 30 T cell receptor beta chains originate from one sample sequenced in a study of low-dose radiotherapy and immunotherapy resistance in tumors (dated by TCRdb to the early 2020s). What the time point label conveys for this sample: after trial treatment. This sample's treatment or condition label indicates: LDRT plus nivolumab, ipilimumab, low-dose cyclophosphamide and aspirin (RACIN trial). TCRdb records Illumina HiSeq 2500 as the sequencer. First-strand cDNA was synthesized with Superscript III and a set of TRAV- and TRBV-specific primers, covering both TCRalpha and TCRbeta chains. TCRs were amplified for approximately 20 PCR cycles with Phusion, using a constant-region primer paired with the adapter attached to the V primers. TCRdb reprocessing: public reads trimmed at Q25 with fastp, clones called with MiXCR, in-frame beta chains kept. Under each unique CDR3 protein, matching rows form one entry showing the most common genes and DNA. In this sample the table shows some 94,000 distinct CDR3 sequences, 20% to 25% of which occur a single time. Of the sample, roughly 13% falls within the top ten clones.

The material sequenced was PBMCs, taken after low-dose radiotherapy plus immunotherapy. The receptors here all came from a female donor with ovarian cancer.

In regard to this clonotype: This could be a read error, since a much larger clone is one nucleotide away. The V call is TRBV20-1, the J call TRBJ1-5, with 7 positions matching TRBD1. CDR1 is DFQATT and CDR2 is SNEGSKA in the germline V gene (reference sequence). The length of the CDR3 is 13 residues. The CDR3 DNA is TGCAGTGTTAGAGGTTCAGGGGGACAGCCCCAGCATTTT. Encoded protein: CSVRGSGGQPQHF.

This chain uses TRBV20-1 with TRBJ2-7, with TRBD2 matching 10 bases. V trimming: 1 base; J trimming: 0 bases; junction bases outside the gene matches: 3. The CDR3 is 15 amino acids. Germline lookup yields CDR1 DFQATT and CDR2 SNEGSKA (reference sequence). DNA of the CDR3: TGCAGTGCTAGAGCTCCTAGCGGGAGCTCCTACGAGCAGTACTTC. This translates into CSARAPSGSSYEQYF.

This clonotype has at least ten counts. V usage is TRBV4-3 and J usage is TRBJ2-3; 9 positions agree with TRBD2. This CDR3 is 15 amino acids long. CDR1 and CDR2 from the germline V gene are LGHNA and YSLEER. Germline trimming cut 0 bases from V and 4 bases from J; bases unmatched to any gene: 2. The CDR3 DNA sequence: TGCGCCAGCAGCCAAGAACTAGCGGGCGCAGATACGCAGTATTTT. Protein product: CASSQELAGADTQYF.

This clonotype was observed at least ten times. This chain connects TRBV29-1 to TRBJ1-2, with 7 bases that match TRBD1. There are 14 residues in the CDR3. V lost 5 bases to trimming and J lost 5 bases; unmatched junction nucleotides: 11. CDR1 is SQVTM and CDR2 is ANQGSEA in the germline V gene. CDR3 nucleotides: TGCAGCGTTCCACCTCTACAGGGGTTTTATGGCTACACCTTC. Its translation is CSVPPLQGFYGYTF.

J is TRBJ1-5 and V is TRBV28; D not resolved. The V and J ends lost 5 bases and 6 bases respectively, with 17 bases between them. This CDR3 has 15 amino acids. The germline gives CDR1 MDHEN, CDR2 SYDVKM. This CDR3 is CASSPLTRAGQPQHF. DNA for the CDR3: TGTGCCAGCAGTCCTCTGACCCGAGCTGGTCAGCCCCAGCATTTT.

This clonotype was counted many times. At one end, the junction sequence differs from germline, possibly due to a read error. The J gene is TRBJ1-2, the V gene TRBV7-2; 7 nucleotides match TRBD1. Germline V gene data show CDR1 as SGHTA and CDR2 as FQGNSA. The CDR3 has 12 residues. CDR3 in DNA: TGTGCCAGCAGCCCTCCGGGACAGACCGCCTCCTTC. Translation: CASSPPGQTASF.

The sample holds many counts of this clonotype. V and J are TRBV25-1 and TRBJ2-7; D unresolved. Trimming removed 3 bases at V and 2 bases at J, with 11 bases between. Per the germline V gene, CDR1 is MGHDK and CDR2 is SYGVNS. The CDR3 is 14 residues long. CDR3 protein: CASSDMGGAYEQYF. The CDR3 DNA reads as TGTGCCAGCAGTGATATGGGCGGCGCCTACGAGCAGTACTTC.

This clonotype was counted at least ten times. The genes are TRBV6-2 or TRBV6-3 and TRBJ2-7, with TRBD1 matching 10 bases. This CDR3 contains 16 residues. Germline V lookup: CDR1 MNHEY, CDR2 SVGEGT. V shed 0 bases, J shed 3 bases, and the junction held 5 bases outside the gene matches. The CDR3 nucleotides read TGTGCCAGCAGTTACTCCGGGACAGGGGACCGCTACGAGCAGTACTTC. Protein: CASSYSGTGDRYEQYF.

This clonotype has just a few counts. DNA for the CDR3: TGCAGTGCTCCCCCAGACACCCAGCTTGAGGCTGAAGCTTTCTTT. Translated: CSAPPDTQLEAEAFF. The V gene is TRBV20-1, the J gene TRBJ1-1; D is unresolved. V dropped 5 bases and J dropped 6 bases, with 22 bases sitting between them. Germline V gives CDR1 DFQATT, CDR2 SNEGSKA (reference sequence). The CDR3 runs to 15 residues.

This clonotype has a count of ten or more. V and J are TRBV20-1 and TRBJ2-1, with 9 bases that match TRBD1. The CDR3 extends over 15 amino acids. The trim removed 5 bases at V and 8 bases at J, leaving 13 bases unmatched. Germline CDR1 reads DFQATT; CDR2 reads SNEGSKA (reference sequence). The CDR3 protein is CSAPSRDRVLDEQFF. CDR3 nucleotides: TGCAGTGCTCCCTCCCGGGACAGGGTTTTGGATGAGCAGTTCTTC.

This clonotype was observed many times. The chain links TRBV5-4 to TRBJ2-1, with D uncertain. The V and J ends lost 1 base and 10 bases respectively, with 12 bases between them. The CDR3 covers 13 residues. Germline V gene lookup returns CDR1 SGHNT and CDR2 YYREEE (reference sequence). The CDR3 spells CASSLRRDDEQFF. CDR3 bases: TGTGCCAGCAGCTTGAGGCGAGACGACGAGCAGTTCTTC.

The rearrangement joins TRBV12-3 or TRBV12-4 to TRBJ2-5; either TRBD1 or TRBD2 may fit D (5 bases each). V was cut by 6 bases and J by 2 bases, with 16 bases left in between. This CDR3 is 15 amino acids long. The CDR3 here is CASRPNWGIQETQYF. The DNA for the CDR3 is TGTGCCAGCAGACCGAATTGGGGGATTCAAGAGACCCAGTACTTC.

This clonotype came up many times. The chain employs TRBV2 and TRBJ2-3; TRBD2 aligns across 9 bases. V was pared by 4 bases and J by 0 bases, with 5 bases of the junction left unmatched. This CDR3 comprises 16 residues. CDR1 and CDR2 from the germline V gene are SNHLY and FYNNEI. The CDR3 nucleotides read TGTGCCAGCAGTGTGATAGCGGGGGCTAGCACAGATACGCAGTATTTT. Amino acid sequence: CASSVIAGASTDTQYF.

V usage is TRBV30 and J usage is TRBJ2-3, with 13 bases lining up with TRBD2. Germline V lookup: CDR1 GTSNPN, CDR2 SVGIG (reference sequence). CDR3 length: 16 residues. V shed 2 bases and J 2 bases; nucleotides not matched to a gene: 4. The CDR3 sequence is CAWSPGTSGATDTQYF. DNA for the CDR3: TGTGCCTGGAGTCCCGGGACTAGCGGGGCCACAGATACGCAGTATTTT.

This clonotype was recorded a few times. The rearrangement joins TRBV28 to TRBJ2-1; 8 bases line up with TRBD2. This CDR3 spans 14 amino acids. The germline V gene encodes CDR1 MDHEN and CDR2 SYDVKM. Losses at the gene ends were 8 bases for V and 7 bases for J; bases not matched to a gene: 10. The CDR3 here is CASCRREGRNEQFF. CDR3 sequence (DNA): TGTGCCAGCTGTAGACGGGAGGGCCGGAATGAGCAGTTCTTC. The complete variable domain, with remaining parts taken from reference TRBV28 and TRBJ2-1, reads DVKVTQSSRYLVKRTGEKVFLECVQDMDHENMFWYRQDPGLGLRLIYFSYDVKMKEKGDIPEGYSVSREKKERFSLILESASTNQTSMYLCASCRREGRNEQFFGPGTRLTVL.

This clonotype came up many times. The V and J genes are TRBV6-6 and TRBJ1-5, with 12 bases that match TRBD1. The CDR3 totals 16 residues. Losses at the gene ends were 10 bases for V and 4 bases for J; bases not matched to a gene: 11. Germline CDR1 reads MNHNY; CDR2 reads SVGAGI (reference sequence). CDR3 DNA sequence: TGTGCCATATCCGGGACAGGGGGCCGGACTAATCAGCCCCAGCATTTT. It is translated as CAISGTGGRTNQPQHF.

V and J are TRBV28 and TRBJ1-1; TRBD1 matches at 7 bases. With V trimmed by 6 bases and J by 1 base, 8 bases remained unmatched. The germline V gene has CDR1 MDHEN and CDR2 SYDVKM. This CDR3 has 15 amino acids. For the CDR3, the DNA is TGTGCCAGCAGATACCAACAGGGGTGGAACACTGAAGCTTTCTTT. This gives the protein CASRYQQGWNTEAFF.

The table lists this clonotype with many counts. V gene TRBV29-1 combines with J gene TRBJ1-1, with D maybe TRBD1 (6 bases). CDR1 is SQVTM and CDR2 is ANQGSEA in the germline V gene. The CDR3 runs to 14 residues. The V gene lost 6 bases and the J gene lost 2 bases, with 16 bases spanning the gap. The CDR3 sequence: CSVLLQGLNTEAFF. The CDR3 nucleotides read TGCAGCGTCCTCTTACAGGGCCTCAACACTGAAGCTTTCTTT.

V and J are TRBV18 and TRBJ1-5; D gene uncertain. In germline, CDR1 is KGHSH, CDR2 LQKENI. Trimming stripped 6 bases from V and 5 bases from J, with 11 bases between. The CDR3 consists of 13 residues. CDR3 bases: TGTGCCAGCTCTCCCCAGGAATATCAGCCCCAGCATTTT. Translated: CASSPQEYQPQHF.

V gene TRBV7-8 combines with J gene TRBJ2-1; TRBD1 might be the D (6 bases). Trimming cost V 1 base and J 5 bases, with 12 bases left between them. The CDR3 extends over 15 amino acids. Germline V gene lookup returns CDR1 SGHVS and CDR2 FQNEAQ. CDR3 loop: CASSLVSQGNNEQFF. CDR3 sequence (DNA): TGTGCCAGCAGCTTAGTGTCACAGGGCAACAATGAGCAGTTCTTC.

J is TRBJ2-7 and V is TRBV20-1; 9 nucleotides line up with TRBD2. Unmatched junction bases numbered 3, after V lost 2 bases and J lost 1 base. Germline values: CDR1 DFQATT, CDR2 SNEGSKA (reference sequence). The CDR3 is 14 amino acids. CDR3 region: CSARSTSGSYEQYF. DNA for the CDR3: TGCAGTGCTAGAAGTACTAGCGGGTCCTACGAGCAGTACTTC.

This clonotype was counted many times. CDR3 nucleotide sequence: TGTGCCAGCAGGAGGACAGGGAACTATGGCTACACCTTC. It encodes CASRRTGNYGYTF. The rearrangement links TRBV12-3 or TRBV12-4 to TRBJ1-2, with 8 bases fitting TRBD1. With 6 bases clipped from V and 2 bases from J, the junction kept 2 bases outside the gene matches. This CDR3 is built from 13 residues.

The chain carries TRBV12-3 or TRBV12-4 and TRBJ1-1, with D possibly TRBD1 on 5 matching bases. Trimming took 6 bases from V and 2 from J, leaving 10 bases between them. The CDR3 has 13 residues. In nucleotides, the CDR3 is TGTGCCAGCAGCTACGGGGGAAACACTGAAGCTTTCTTT. Translating gives CASSYGGNTEAFF.

The table lists this clonotype with many counts. CDR3 sequence (DNA): TGCAGCGTTGGGACAACAGGGGGCACCGGGGAGCTGTTTTTT. Encoded protein: CSVGTTGGTGELFF. This chain connects TRBV29-1 to TRBJ2-2, with 8 bases matching TRBD1. The CDR3 extends over 14 amino acids. The ends lost 4 bases at V and 4 bases at J; junction bases unmatched: 5. Germline CDR1 and CDR2: SQVTM and ANQGSEA.

This clonotype was counted at least ten times. The V gene is TRBV12-3 or TRBV12-4, the J gene TRBJ1-1; no clear D. The CDR3 extends over 15 amino acids. Trimming removed 6 bases from V and 1 base from J, with 15 bases in between. CDR3 in DNA: TGTGCCAGCAGCCCGGCGTTGGGGAGGAACACTGAAGCTTTCTTT. It specifies CASSPALGRNTEAFF.

This clonotype has at least ten counts. The CDR3 sequence: CASSFLSGGSALAEQYF. CDR3 nucleotides: TGTGCCAGCAGCTTCCTTTCTGGCGGGAGCGCCTTGGCCGAGCAGTACTTC. The J gene is TRBJ2-7, the V gene TRBV7-2; 7 bases match TRBD2. V lost 3 bases and J lost 6; bases outside the gene matches: 17. Germline V gene sequence: CDR1 SGHTA, CDR2 FQGNSA. The CDR3 runs 17 residues.

This clonotype was seen repeatedly, ten times or more. The CDR3: CASSSSGGAGTDTQYF. CDR3 DNA: TGCGCCAGCAGCTCTAGCGGGGGGGCTGGGACAGATACGCAGTATTTT. The chain couples TRBV5-1 to TRBJ2-3, with 12 bases fitting TRBD2. This CDR3 comprises 16 residues. V trimming: 3 bases; J trimming: 3 bases; junction bases outside the gene matches: 5. Germline values: CDR1 SGHRS, CDR2 YFSETQ.

This chain links TRBV20-1 with TRBJ2-4; TRBD2 matches 10 bases. The junction had 3 bases not matched to a gene; V was cut back by 3 bases and J by 7 bases. The CDR3 is 13 amino acids. CDR1 and CDR2 from the germline V gene are DFQATT and SNEGSKA (reference sequence). CDR3 protein: CSASSGGLNIQYF. For the CDR3, the DNA is TGCAGTGCTAGTAGCGGGGGGTTGAACATTCAGTACTTC.

The CDR3 spells CAARTPGSYEQYF. CDR3 bases: TGTGCCGCCAGGACACCGGGGTCCTACGAGCAGTACTTC. The chain is built from TRBV10-3 and TRBJ2-7, with D perhaps assigned TRBD1 or TRBD2 (5 bases each). The CDR3 covers 13 residues. Germline V gives CDR1 ENHRY, CDR2 SYGVKD. V lost 11 bases, J lost 1 base, and 15 bases lay in between.

Many counts were recorded for this clonotype. The CDR3 is CATSDSSVVTGAAGGNQPQHF. The CDR3 coding sequence is TGTGCCACCAGTGACTCCTCCGTCGTGACAGGGGCCGCGGGGGGCAATCAGCCCCAGCATTTT. The chain links TRBV24-1 to TRBJ1-5, with 8 bases lining up with TRBD1. Germline CDR1 and CDR2: KGHDR and SFDVKD. Trimming removed 4 bases from V and 2 bases from J; junction bases left unmatched: 21. The CDR3 is 21 amino acids.